Below are 19 T cell receptor beta chains sequenced from a single sample in a study of T-cell memory formation after mild COVID-19. TCRdb reanalysed the 5' RACE reads using MiXCR and keeps one entry per CDR3 protein. The table shows under 250,000 distinct CDR3 sequences, with less than 20% occurring only once. Specimen: PBMCs or a T cell subset sorted from them (not recorded which). The receptors originated from an adult woman who had mild COVID-19 (a few samples of this study predate the infection). Cell type and time point are not known.

There are a few counts of this clonotype. This sequence joins TRBV6-2 or TRBV6-3 and TRBJ1-2; D is undetermined. CDR3 size: 11 residues. Germline-derived CDR1 and CDR2 are MNHEY and SVGEGT. Trimming cost V 6 bases and J 12 bases, with 14 bases left between them. The CDR3 DNA sequence: TGTGCCAGCAGCGAACCTGGACGGCACACCTTC. Amino acid sequence: CASSEPGRHTF.

The chain recombines TRBV5-1 with TRBJ1-4; tentative D call: TRBD1 (5 bases). The CDR3 spans 15 residues. CDR1 and CDR2 (germline): SGHRS, YFSETQ. V lost 2 bases and J 8 bases, leaving 16 bases between the germline ends. The CDR3 nucleotides read TGCGCCAGCAGCTTTATTGGGGGAGAAAAAGAAAAACTGTTTTTT. Translating gives CASSFIGGEKEKLFF.

This clonotype was detected only a few times. This chain links TRBV12-3 or TRBV12-4 with TRBJ1-5; 10 bases are shared with TRBD1. With V trimmed by 3 bases and J by 6 bases, 2 bases remained unmatched. The CDR3 runs 14 residues. The chain's CDR3 is CASSFGQGGQPQHF. As DNA, the CDR3 is TGTGCCAGCAGTTTTGGACAGGGGGGTCAGCCCCAGCATTTT.

This clonotype was seen a handful of times. This sequence joins TRBV6-6 and TRBJ1-1; D may be TRBD1 (6 bases). Germline CDR1 reads MNHNY; CDR2 reads SVGAGI (reference sequence). This CDR3 contains 14 residues. The V end lost 8 bases, the J end lost 2 bases, and 15 bases lay between the germline ends. CDR3 in amino acids: CASATEGGNTEAFF. CDR3 nucleotide sequence: TGTGCCAGCGCAACAGAGGGGGGAAACACTGAAGCTTTCTTT.

In its sample, this clonotype was seen a few times. The chain uses TRBV4-1 and TRBJ1-1; D remains unclear. CDR1 and CDR2 from the germline V gene are MGHRA and YSYEKL. The ends were cut back, 0 bases at V and 3 bases at J, with 11 bases in the middle. The CDR3 length is 15 residues. CDR3 nucleotide sequence: TGCGCCAGCAGCCAAGATAGGGCAACTTACACTGAAGCTTTCTTT. Translated, it gives CASSQDRATYTEAFF.

This clonotype has just a few counts. J is TRBJ2-3 and V is TRBV12-3 or TRBV12-4, with D possibly being TRBD1 or TRBD2 (5 bases each). Trimming shortened V by 7 bases and J by 0 bases, and 17 bases separated the two germline ends. The CDR3 is 16 residues long. The CDR3 spells CASTGGTSSSTDTQYF. CDR3 bases: TGTGCCAGCACCGGTGGGACCAGCTCTAGCACAGATACGCAGTATTTT.

This clonotype was counted many times. The chain recombines TRBV24-1 with TRBJ2-1; 9 bases are shared with TRBD2. Germline CDR1 KGHDR, CDR2 SFDVKD. This CDR3 is 15 amino acids long. Trimming at V came to 5 bases and at J to 3 bases, leaving 4 bases not matched to a gene. The CDR3, as DNA: TGTGCCACCAGTGTCGCGGGAGGGCGCTACAATGAGCAGTTCTTC. This translates into CATSVAGGRYNEQFF.

This clonotype was seen a few times. The V and J genes are TRBV27 and TRBJ1-1; 11 bases align to TRBD1. This CDR3 is 13 amino acids long. The V gene's germline CDR1 is MNHEY and CDR2 SMNVEV (reference sequence). V shed 5 bases, J shed 9 bases, and the junction held 5 bases outside the gene matches. CDR3 in DNA: TGTGCCAGCAGTCCGGACAGGGGGCGGAAAGCTTTCTTT. Translation: CASSPDRGRKAFF.

In this sample, this clonotype turned up a few times. The chain has TRBV5-1 and TRBJ2-2; 9 nucleotides match TRBD1. The CDR3 has 15 residues. CDR1 and CDR2 from the germline V gene are SGHRS and YFSETQ. Trimming removed 0 bases from V and 5 bases from J; junction bases left unmatched: 2. The chain's CDR3 is CASSLGQGGTGELFF. The DNA of the CDR3 is TGCGCCAGCAGCTTGGGACAGGGGGGAACCGGGGAGCTGTTTTTT. Looking up the rest from reference TRBV5-1 and TRBJ2-2 gives the full variable domain: KAGVTQTPRYLIKTRGQQVTLSCSPISGHRSVSWYQQTPGQGLQFLFEYFSETQRNKGNFPGRFSGRQFSNSRSEMNVSTLELGDSALYLCASSLGQGGTGELFFGEGSRLTVL.

This clonotype was picked up a small number of times. The chain combines TRBV5-1 with TRBJ2-2, with a possible D match to TRBD1 (5 bases). This CDR3 region has 18 residues. The V and J ends lost 4 bases and 1 base respectively, with 20 bases between them. Germline V gene data show CDR1 as SGHRS and CDR2 as YFSETQ. The CDR3 DNA reads as TGCGCCAGCAGCGAGCCTAATACAGGAAACTGGAACACCGGGGAGCTGTTTTTT. Translated, it gives CASSEPNTGNWNTGELFF. The full variable domain, in which reference TRBV5-1 and TRBJ2-2 provide the parts outside the CDR3, is KAGVTQTPRYLIKTRGQQVTLSCSPISGHRSVSWYQQTPGQGLQFLFEYFSETQRNKGNFPGRFSGRQFSNSRSEMNVSTLELGDSALYLCASSEPNTGNWNTGELFFGEGSRLTVL.

This clonotype was counted between two and nine times. This sequence joins TRBV6-2 or TRBV6-3 and TRBJ2-3; D perhaps matches TRBD2 (6 bases). The germline V and J ends were trimmed by 6 bases and 2 bases, with 12 bases remaining between them. Germline V gene sequence: CDR1 MNHEY, CDR2 SVGEGT. This CDR3 spans 14 amino acids. CDR3 in DNA: TGTGCCAGCAGGTCGGGACTCGCCACAGATACGCAGTATTTT. This gives the protein CASRSGLATDTQYF.

This clonotype was seen only a few times. CDR3 nucleotide sequence: TGTGCCAGCAGCTTGGAGCGTCTCACAGATACGCAGTATTTT. Protein: CASSLERLTDTQYF. V is TRBV5-5 and J is TRBJ2-3; D remains unclear. This CDR3 spans 14 amino acids. Germline-derived CDR1 and CDR2 are SGHKS and YYEKEE (reference sequence). The V end lost 0 bases, the J end lost 2 bases, and 7 bases lay between the germline ends. Filled out from reference TRBV5-5 and TRBJ2-3, the complete variable domain reads DAGVTQSPTHLIKTRGQQVTLRCSPISGHKSVSWYQQVLGQGPQFIFQYYEKEERGRGNFPDRFSARQFPNYSSELNVNALLLGDSALYLCASSLERLTDTQYFGPGTRLTVL.

The genes are TRBV4-2 and TRBJ2-5, with 7 bases that match TRBD2. Per germline, CDR1 LGHNA and CDR2 YNFKEQ. After removal of 5 bases from V and 6 bases from J, the junction contained 9 bases not matched to a gene. The CDR3 spans 14 residues. DNA of the CDR3: TGTGCCAGCAGCATGCGGGGAGGGGAAAAGACCCAGTACTTC. Translated: CASSMRGGEKTQYF.

A few counts support this clonotype. The gene calls are TRBV5-4 and TRBJ2-5; 9 bases agree with TRBD2. In germline, CDR1 is SGHNT, CDR2 YYREEE (reference sequence). The CDR3 has 16 residues. V lost 3 bases, J lost 3 bases, and 9 bases stayed unmatched. CDR3 nucleotides: TGTGCCAGCAGCTCCAGCGGGCGGGAGGGGGAAGAGACCCAGTACTTC. It yields the protein CASSSSGREGEETQYF.

The chain recombines TRBV6-2 or TRBV6-3 with TRBJ2-7; possibly TRBD1 for D (6 bases). The CDR3 runs 14 residues. The germline gives CDR1 MNHEY, CDR2 SVGEGT. V lost 2 bases to trimming and J lost 2 bases, with 10 bases between them. The CDR3 reads CASSYPGDTYEQYF. Here the CDR3 DNA reads TGTGCCAGCAGTTACCCAGGGGATACCTACGAGCAGTACTTC.

The chain carries TRBV2 and TRBJ1-1, with 7 positions matching TRBD1. Trimming took 6 bases from V and 4 from J; bases not matched to a gene: 8. The CDR3 contains 14 residues. Germline CDR1 reads SNHLY; CDR2 reads FYNNEI. The DNA of the CDR3 is TGTGCCAGCAGGTTTCAGGGGGAGGCCACTGAAGCTTTCTTT. Its protein is CASRFQGEATEAFF.

This clonotype was picked up many times. This chain uses TRBV24-1 with TRBJ2-3; possible D gene TRBD2, 6 bases. CDR3 size: 15 residues. V lost 5 bases and J 3 bases, leaving 14 bases between the germline ends. Per the germline V gene, CDR1 is KGHDR and CDR2 is SFDVKD. CDR3 DNA sequence: TGTGCCACCAGTGTCCCGGGGGTGGGGACAGATACGCAGTATTTT. This encodes CATSVPGVGTDTQYF.

This clonotype was seen many times. The CDR3 DNA reads as TGTGCCAGCAGTTTACTCTCTAGCAATCAGCCCCAGCATTTT. This translates into CASSLLSSNQPQHF. The chain links TRBV12-3 or TRBV12-4 to TRBJ1-5; D is unclear. The germline V and J ends were trimmed by 2 bases and 0 bases, with 5 bases remaining between them. The length of the CDR3 is 14 residues.

This chain connects TRBV27 to TRBJ1-1, with 7 bases fitting TRBD1. V gave up 5 bases and J gave up 3 bases; unmatched junction bases: 9. The CDR3 runs 15 residues. The V gene's germline CDR1 is MNHEY and CDR2 SMNVEV (reference sequence). The CDR3 here is CASSPTGFGDTEAFF. In DNA form, the CDR3 reads TGTGCCAGCAGTCCGACAGGGTTTGGGGACACTGAAGCTTTCTTT.